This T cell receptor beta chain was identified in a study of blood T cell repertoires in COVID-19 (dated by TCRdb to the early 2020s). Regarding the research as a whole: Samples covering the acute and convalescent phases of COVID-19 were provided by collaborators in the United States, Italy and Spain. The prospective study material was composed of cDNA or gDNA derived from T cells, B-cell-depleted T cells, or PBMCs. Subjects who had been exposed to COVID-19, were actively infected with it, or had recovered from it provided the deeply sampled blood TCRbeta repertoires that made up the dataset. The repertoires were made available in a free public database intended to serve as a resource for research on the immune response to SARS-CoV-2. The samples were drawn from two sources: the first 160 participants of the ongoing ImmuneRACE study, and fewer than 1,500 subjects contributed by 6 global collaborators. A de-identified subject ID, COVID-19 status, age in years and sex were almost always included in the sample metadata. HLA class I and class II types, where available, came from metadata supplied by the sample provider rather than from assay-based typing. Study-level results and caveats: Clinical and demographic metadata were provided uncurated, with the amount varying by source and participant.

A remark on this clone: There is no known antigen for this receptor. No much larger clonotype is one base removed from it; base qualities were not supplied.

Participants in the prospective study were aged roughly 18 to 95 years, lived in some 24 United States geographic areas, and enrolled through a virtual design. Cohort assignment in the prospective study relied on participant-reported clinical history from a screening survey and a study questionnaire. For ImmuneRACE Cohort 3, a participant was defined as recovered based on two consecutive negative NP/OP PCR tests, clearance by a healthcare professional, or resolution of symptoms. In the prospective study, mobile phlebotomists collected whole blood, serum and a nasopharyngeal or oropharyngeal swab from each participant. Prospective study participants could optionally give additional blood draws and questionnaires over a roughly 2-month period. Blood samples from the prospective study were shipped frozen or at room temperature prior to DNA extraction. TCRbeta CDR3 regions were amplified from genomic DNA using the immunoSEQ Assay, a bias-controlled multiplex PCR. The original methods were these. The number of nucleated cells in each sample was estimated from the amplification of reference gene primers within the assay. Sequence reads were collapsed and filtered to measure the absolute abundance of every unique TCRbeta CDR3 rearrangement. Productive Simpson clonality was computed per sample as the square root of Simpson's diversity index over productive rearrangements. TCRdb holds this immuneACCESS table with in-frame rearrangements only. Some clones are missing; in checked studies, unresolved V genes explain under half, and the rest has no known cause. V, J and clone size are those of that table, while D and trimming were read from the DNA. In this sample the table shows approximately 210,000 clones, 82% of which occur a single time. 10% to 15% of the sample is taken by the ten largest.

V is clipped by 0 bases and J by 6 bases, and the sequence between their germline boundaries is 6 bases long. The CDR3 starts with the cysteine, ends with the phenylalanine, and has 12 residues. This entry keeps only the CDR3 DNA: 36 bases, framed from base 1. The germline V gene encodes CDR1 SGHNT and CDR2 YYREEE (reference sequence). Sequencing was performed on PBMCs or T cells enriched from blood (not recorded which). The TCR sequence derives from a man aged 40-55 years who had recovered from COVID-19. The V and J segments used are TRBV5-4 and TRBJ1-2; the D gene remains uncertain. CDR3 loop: CASSLDGNGYTF. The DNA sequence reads TGTGCCAGCAGCTTGGACGGTAATGGCTACACCTTC.